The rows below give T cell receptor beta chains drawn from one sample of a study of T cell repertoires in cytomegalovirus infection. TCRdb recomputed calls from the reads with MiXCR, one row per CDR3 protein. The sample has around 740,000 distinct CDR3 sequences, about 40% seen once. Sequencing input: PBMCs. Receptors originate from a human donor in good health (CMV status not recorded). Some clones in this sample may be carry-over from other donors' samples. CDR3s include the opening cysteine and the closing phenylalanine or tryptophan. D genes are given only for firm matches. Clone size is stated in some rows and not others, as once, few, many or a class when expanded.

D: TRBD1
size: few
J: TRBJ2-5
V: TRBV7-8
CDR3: CASSLGYRGYEEETQYF
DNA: TGTGCCAGCAGCTTAGGGTACAGGGGCTACGAGGAAGAGACCCAGTACTTC

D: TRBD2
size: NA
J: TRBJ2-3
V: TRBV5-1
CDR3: CASSFAGLASDTQYF
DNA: TGCGCCAGCAGCTTCGCGGGACTAGCTTCAGATACGCAGTATTTT

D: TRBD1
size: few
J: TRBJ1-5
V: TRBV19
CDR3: CASSKGQVASFQPQHF
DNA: TGTGCCAGTAGTAAGGGACAGGTCGCATCTTTTCAGCCCCAGCATTTT

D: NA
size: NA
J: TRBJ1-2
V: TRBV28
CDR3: CASSSLTEMGYTF
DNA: TGTGCCAGCAGTTCCTTGACAGAGATGGGCTACACCTTC

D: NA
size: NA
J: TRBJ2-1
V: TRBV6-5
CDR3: CASSYDPGRSYNEQFF
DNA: TGTGCCAGCAGTTACGACCCTGGGCGATCCTACAATGAGCAGTTCTTC

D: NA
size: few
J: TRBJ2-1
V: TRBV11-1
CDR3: CASSLAPALGYNEQFF
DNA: TGTGCCAGCAGCTTGGCGCCAGCCCTTGGGTACAATGAGCAGTTCTTC

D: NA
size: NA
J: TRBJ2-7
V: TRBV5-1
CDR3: CASSPGGTALYEQYF
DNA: TGCGCCAGCAGCCCCGGCGGGACAGCACTCTACGAGCAGTACTTC

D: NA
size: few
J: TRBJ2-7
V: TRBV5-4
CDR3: CASSSVGSGTFEQYF
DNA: TGTGCCAGCAGCTCCGTAGGTTCGGGGACCTTCGAGCAGTACTTC

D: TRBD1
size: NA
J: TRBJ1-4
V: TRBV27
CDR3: CASSLWQGAGKLFF
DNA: TGTGCCAGCAGTTTATGGCAGGGGGCTGGAAAACTGTTTTTT

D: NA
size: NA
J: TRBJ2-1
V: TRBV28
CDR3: CASGESTNEQFF
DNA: TGTGCCAGCGGTGAAAGCACCAATGAGCAGTTCTTC

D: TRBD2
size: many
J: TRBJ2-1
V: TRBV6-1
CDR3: CASSELVGLAGTKFF
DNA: TGTGCCAGCAGTGAATTGGTGGGACTAGCGGGAACTAAGTTCTTC

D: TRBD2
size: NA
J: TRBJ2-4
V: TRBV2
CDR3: CASSQTSVDKNIQYF
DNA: TGTGCCAGCAGCCAGACTAGCGTAGACAAAAACATTCAGTACTTC

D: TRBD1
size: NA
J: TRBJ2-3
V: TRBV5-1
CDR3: CASSSGQITSGRTDTQYF
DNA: TGCGCCAGCAGCTCGGGACAGATTACCTCGGGGCGGACAGATACGCAGTATTTT

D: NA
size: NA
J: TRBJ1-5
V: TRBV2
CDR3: CASKLGHRNQPQHF
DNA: TGTGCCAGCAAGCTGGGACATCGCAATCAGCCCCAGCATTTT

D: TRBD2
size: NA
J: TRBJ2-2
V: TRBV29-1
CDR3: CSVEKASGSVYTGELFF
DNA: TGCAGCGTTGAAAAGGCTAGCGGGAGTGTGTACACCGGGGAGCTGTTTTTT

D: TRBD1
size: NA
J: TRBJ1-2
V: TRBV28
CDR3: CASRGQERSGYTF
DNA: TGTGCCAGCAGGGGACAGGAAAGGTCTGGCTACACCTTC

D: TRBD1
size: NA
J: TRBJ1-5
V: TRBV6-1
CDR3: CASRRPGTGTGQPQHF
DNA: TGTGCCAGCAGACGTCCCGGGACAGGGACGGGGCAGCCCCAGCATTTT

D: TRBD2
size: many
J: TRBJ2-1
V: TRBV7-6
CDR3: CASSLLAGVSYNEQFF
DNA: TGTGCCAGCAGCTTACTCGCGGGAGTGTCCTACAATGAGCAGTTCTTC

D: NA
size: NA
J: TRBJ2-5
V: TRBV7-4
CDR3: CANSFEDLGRETQYF
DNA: TGTGCCAACAGCTTTGAAGATCTGGGTAGGGAGACCCAGTACTTC

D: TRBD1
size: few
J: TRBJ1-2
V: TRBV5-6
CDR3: CASSHRGAPRFPYGYTF
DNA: TGTGCCAGCAGCCACAGGGGCGCTCCTCGATTTCCCTATGGCTACACCTTC

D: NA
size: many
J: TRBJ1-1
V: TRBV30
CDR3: CAWREGFNTEAFF
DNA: TGTGCCTGGAGGGAAGGCTTTAACACTGAAGCTTTCTTT

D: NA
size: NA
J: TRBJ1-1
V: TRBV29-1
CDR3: CSVEGGEDTEAFF
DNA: TGCAGCGTTGAAGGGGGTGAGGACACTGAAGCTTTCTTT

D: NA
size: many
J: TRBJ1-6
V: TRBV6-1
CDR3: CASRAGASPLHF
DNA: TGTGCCAGCCGGGCAGGGGCTTCACCCCTCCACTTT

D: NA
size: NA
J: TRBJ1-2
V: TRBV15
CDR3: CATSRDVAETYGYTF
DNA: TGTGCCACCAGCAGAGATGTAGCAGAAACCTATGGCTACACCTTC

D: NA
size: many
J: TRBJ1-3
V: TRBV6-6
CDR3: CASSYSGGMGPSGNTIYF
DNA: TGTGCCAGCAGTTACTCGGGGGGGATGGGACCTTCTGGAAACACCATATATTTT

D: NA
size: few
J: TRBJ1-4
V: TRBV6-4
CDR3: CASSEGRGARTNEKLFF
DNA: TGTGCCAGCAGTGAGGGAAGGGGCGCGAGGACTAATGAAAAACTGTTTTTT

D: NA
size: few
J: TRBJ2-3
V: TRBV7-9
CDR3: CASSFIEDTQYF
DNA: TGTGCCAGCAGCTTCATTGAAGATACGCAGTATTTT

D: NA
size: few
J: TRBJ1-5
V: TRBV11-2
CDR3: CASSLSMGPQHF
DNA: TGTGCCAGCAGCCTCTCGATGGGGCCCCAGCATTTT

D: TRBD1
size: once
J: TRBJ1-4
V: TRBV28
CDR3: CASSTQDRNEKMFF
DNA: TGTGCCAGCAGTACCCAGGACAGGAATGAAAAAATGTTTTTT

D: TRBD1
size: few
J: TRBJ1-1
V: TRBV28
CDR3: CASTIGGGYTEAFF
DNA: TGTGCCAGCACAATAGGGGGCGGATACACTGAAGCTTTCTTT

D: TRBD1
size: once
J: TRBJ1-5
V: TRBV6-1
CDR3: CASSTGTANSNQPQHF
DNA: TGTGCCAGCAGTACAGGGACAGCCAATAGCAATCAGCCCCAGCATTTT

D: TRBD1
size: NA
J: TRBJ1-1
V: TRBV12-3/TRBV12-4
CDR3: CASSGSRGMNTEAFF
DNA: TGTGCCAGCAGTGGATCCAGGGGGATGAACACTGAAGCTTTCTTT

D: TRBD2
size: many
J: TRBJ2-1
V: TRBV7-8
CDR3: CASSLVAWAGVEQFF
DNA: TGTGCCAGCAGCTTAGTTGCCTGGGCGGGGGTCGAGCAGTTCTTC

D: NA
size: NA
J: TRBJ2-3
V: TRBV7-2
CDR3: CASISVAVSTDTQYF
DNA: TGTGCCAGCATCTCCGTTGCAGTTAGCACAGATACGCAGTATTTT

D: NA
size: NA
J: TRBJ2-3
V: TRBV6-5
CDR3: CASSYSGGMSTDTQYF
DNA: TGTGCCAGCAGTTATTCTGGGGGAATGAGCACAGATACGCAGTATTTT

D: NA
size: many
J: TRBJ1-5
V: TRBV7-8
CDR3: CASSLRKRGGWKPQHF
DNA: TGTGCCAGCAGCTTACGGAAAAGGGGCGGGTGGAAGCCCCAGCATTTT

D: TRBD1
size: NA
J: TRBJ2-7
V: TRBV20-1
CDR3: CSASPSTGATYEQYF
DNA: TGCAGTGCTAGCCCCTCGACAGGGGCGACCTACGAGCAGTACTTC

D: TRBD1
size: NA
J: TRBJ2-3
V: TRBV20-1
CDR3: CSARGDREVWTDTQYF
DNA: TGCAGTGCTAGAGGGGACAGGGAAGTCTGGACAGATACGCAGTATTTT

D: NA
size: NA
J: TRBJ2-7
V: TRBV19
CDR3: CASSTGAGVYEQYF
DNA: TGTGCCAGTAGTACAGGAGCGGGTGTTTACGAGCAGTACTTC

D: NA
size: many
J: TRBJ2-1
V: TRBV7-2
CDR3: CASSLQGSEQFF
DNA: TGTGCCAGCAGCTTGCAGGGTAGTGAGCAGTTCTTC

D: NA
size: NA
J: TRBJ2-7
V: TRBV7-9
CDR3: CASSFTPGQDSYEQYF
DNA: TGTGCCAGCAGCTTCACGCCGGGACAAGATTCCTACGAGCAGTACTTC

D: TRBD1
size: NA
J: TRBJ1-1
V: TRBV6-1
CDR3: CASSLHTRDRTQRTEAFF
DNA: TGTGCCAGCAGTTTACACACTAGGGACAGGACTCAGAGGACTGAAGCTTTCTTT

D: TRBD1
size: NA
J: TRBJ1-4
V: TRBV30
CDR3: CAWARAGGLDEKLFF
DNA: TGTGCCTGGGCGCGGGCAGGGGGGCTGGATGAAAAACTGTTTTTT

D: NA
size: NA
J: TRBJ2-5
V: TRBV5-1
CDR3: CASSLDLSYRETQYF
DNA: TGCGCCAGCAGCCTGGATTTAAGCTACCGAGAGACCCAGTACTTC

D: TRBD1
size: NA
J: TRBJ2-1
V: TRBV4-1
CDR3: CASSQPRDRVKHEQFF
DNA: TGCGCCAGCAGCCAGCCCCGGGACAGGGTAAAGCATGAGCAGTTCTTC

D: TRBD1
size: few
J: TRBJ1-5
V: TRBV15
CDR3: CATSRHKGDSQPQHF
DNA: TGTGCCACCAGCAGACATAAGGGGGACAGCCAGCCCCAGCATTTT

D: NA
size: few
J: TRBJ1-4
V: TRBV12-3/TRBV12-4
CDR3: CASSHGPGKLFF
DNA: TGTGCCAGCAGTCACGGCCCGGGAAAACTGTTTTTT

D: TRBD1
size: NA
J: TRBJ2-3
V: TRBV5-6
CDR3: CASSPRQGASPDTQYF
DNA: TGTGCCAGCAGCCCTAGACAGGGGGCGAGCCCAGATACGCAGTATTTT

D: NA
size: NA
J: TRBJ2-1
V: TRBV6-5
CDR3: CASSYSNERAYNEQFF
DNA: TGTGCCAGCAGTTACTCGAACGAGCGCGCCTACAATGAGCAGTTCTTC

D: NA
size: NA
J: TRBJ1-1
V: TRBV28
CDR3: CASRLQGYPEAFF
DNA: TGTGCCAGCAGACTCCAGGGGTACCCTGAAGCTTTCTTT

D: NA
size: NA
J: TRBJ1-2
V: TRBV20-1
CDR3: CSARIPPGRIFYGYTF
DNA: TGCAGTGCTAGGATCCCTCCGGGACGGATATTCTATGGCTACACCTTC

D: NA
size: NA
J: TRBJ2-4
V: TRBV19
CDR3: CASSIDDFLRAENIQYF
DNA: TGTGCCAGTAGTATAGATGATTTCCTCCGGGCGGAAAACATTCAGTACTTC

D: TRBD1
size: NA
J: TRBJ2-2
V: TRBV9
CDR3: CASSVGGTASGELFF
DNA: TGTGCCAGCAGCGTAGGGGGGACAGCGAGCGGGGAGCTGTTTTTT

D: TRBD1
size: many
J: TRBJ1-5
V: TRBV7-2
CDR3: CASSLRPTGGVSNQPQHF
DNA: TGTGCCAGCAGCTTAAGGCCTACAGGGGGAGTGAGCAATCAGCCCCAGCATTTT

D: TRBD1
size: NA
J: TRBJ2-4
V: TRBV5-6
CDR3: CASSFQGTGGDIQYF
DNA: TGTGCCAGCAGCTTCCAAGGGACAGGGGGAGACATTCAGTACTTC

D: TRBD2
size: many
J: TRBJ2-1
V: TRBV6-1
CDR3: CASSPRGLAGASSYNEQFF
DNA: TGTGCCAGCAGTCCCCGAGGGCTAGCGGGGGCTAGCTCCTACAATGAGCAGTTCTTC

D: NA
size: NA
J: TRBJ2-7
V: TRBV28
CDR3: CASSPSPRDHSEQYF
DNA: TGTGCCAGCAGTCCCTCGCCAAGGGACCACTCCGAGCAGTACTTC